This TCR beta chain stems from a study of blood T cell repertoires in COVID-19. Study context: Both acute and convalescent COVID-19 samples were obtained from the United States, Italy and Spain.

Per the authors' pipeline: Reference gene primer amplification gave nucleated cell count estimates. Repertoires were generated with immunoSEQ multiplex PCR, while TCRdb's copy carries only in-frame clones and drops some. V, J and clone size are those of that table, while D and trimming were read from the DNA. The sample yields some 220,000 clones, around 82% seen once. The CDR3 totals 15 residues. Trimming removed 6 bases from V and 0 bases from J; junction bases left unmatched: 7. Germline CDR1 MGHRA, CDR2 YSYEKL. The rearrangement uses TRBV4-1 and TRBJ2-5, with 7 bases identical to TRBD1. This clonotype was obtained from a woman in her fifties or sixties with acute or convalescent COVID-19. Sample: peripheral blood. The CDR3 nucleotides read TGCGCCAGCAGTCCTCAGGGACAGAACCAAGAGACCCAGTACTTC. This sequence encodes CASSPQGQNQETQYF.